The 24 T cell receptor beta chains in this list originate from one sample, sequenced in a study of CD8 T cells in ankylosing spondylitis. TCRdb fed the 5' RACE reads into MiXCR, producing one record per CDR3 protein. The table records fewer than 400,000 distinct CDR3 sequences, under 15% of them present only once. The material sequenced was blood, either unsorted or a sorted T cell fraction (not recorded which). Receptor source: a male donor with ankylosing spondylitis or in good health (not recorded which).

The chain is built from TRBV4-1 and TRBJ1-1, with D possibly TRBD1 on 5 matching bases. V was clipped by 0 bases and J by 5 bases, with 13 bases between them. This CDR3 comprises 15 residues. In germline, CDR1 is MGHRA, CDR2 YSYEKL. CDR3 in amino acids: CASSQEEGRDTEAFF. Here the CDR3 DNA reads TGCGCCAGCAGCCAAGAAGAGGGGCGGGATACTGAAGCTTTCTTT.

The chain combines TRBV12-3 or TRBV12-4 with TRBJ1-2; a weak D match, TRBD1 (5 bases). Trimming left V 6 bases short and J 8 bases short, with 16 bases between. The CDR3 extends over 13 amino acids. The CDR3 is CASSRTREAGYTF. CDR3 nucleotide sequence: TGTGCCAGCAGCCGGACCAGGGAAGCAGGCTACACCTTC.

The V and J genes are TRBV29-1 and TRBJ2-7; possibly TRBD2 for D (6 bases). The V end lost 3 bases, the J end lost 6 bases, and 12 bases lay between the germline ends. CDR1 and CDR2 (germline): SQVTM, ANQGSEA. CDR3 size: 12 residues. In DNA, the CDR3 is TGCAGCGTTGATTGGGGGGACGGCGAGCAGTACTTC. It encodes CSVDWGDGEQYF.

The rearrangement uses TRBV29-1 and TRBJ1-1; D gene unclear. The germline gives CDR1 SQVTM, CDR2 ANQGSEA. The CDR3 runs 14 residues. V was pared by 3 bases and J by 1 base, with 12 bases between. This chain's CDR3 is CSVDERTSNTEAFF. As DNA, the CDR3 is TGCAGCGTTGATGAGCGGACTTCGAACACTGAAGCTTTCTTT. The full variable domain, with the rest looked up from reference TRBV29-1 and TRBJ1-1, is SAVISQKPSRDICQRGTSLTIQCQVDSQVTMMFWYRQQPGQSLTLIATANQGSEATYESGFVIDKFPISRPNLTFSTLTVSNMSPEDSSIYLCSVDERTSNTEAFFGQGTRLTVV.

This clonotype was counted between two and nine times. The J gene is TRBJ1-2, the V gene TRBV5-6; possible D gene TRBD1, 5 bases. Trimming cost V 1 base and J 4 bases, with 11 bases left between them. This CDR3 region has 14 residues. CDR1 SGHDT and CDR2 YYEEEE come from the germline V gene. The CDR3 protein is CASSLQGALYGYTF. The CDR3 DNA sequence: TGTGCCAGCAGCTTGCAGGGCGCTCTCTATGGCTACACCTTC.

This chain links TRBV5-6 with TRBJ1-2, with D maybe TRBD1 (6 bases). The CDR3 runs to 15 residues. In germline, CDR1 is SGHDT, CDR2 YYEEEE. Trimming pared 0 bases from V and 8 bases from J, leaving 17 bases between. As DNA, the CDR3 is TGTGCCAGCAGCTTGGTACAGGGAGGATTGGAAGGCTACACCTTC. Its translation: CASSLVQGGLEGYTF.

This chain connects TRBV10-3 to TRBJ2-7, with 9 bases lining up with TRBD1. Germline V gives CDR1 ENHRY, CDR2 SYGVKD. J gave up 5 bases and V 4 bases, and 6 bases lay outside the gene matches. This CDR3 is 14 amino acids long. CDR3 loop: CAISAGDRENEQYF. CDR3 DNA: TGTGCCATCAGTGCCGGGGACAGGGAGAACGAGCAGTACTTC.

The chain joins TRBV9 to TRBJ2-7, with D uncertain. V was clipped by 0 bases and J by 1 base, with 8 bases between them. The germline gives CDR1 SGDLS, CDR2 YYNGEE. This CDR3 spans 14 amino acids. CDR3 DNA sequence: TGTGCCAGCAGCGTAGTTCACAGTTCCTACGAGCAGTACTTC. Its protein product is CASSVVHSSYEQYF.

This rearrangement joins TRBV20-1 to TRBJ2-5; 9 nucleotides align to TRBD1. CDR1 is DFQATT, CDR2 SNEGSKA, per germline (reference sequence). The CDR3 covers 15 residues. V gave up 5 bases and J gave up 3 bases; unmatched junction bases: 10. The chain's CDR3 is CSAAPLGQGEETQYF. The CDR3 DNA reads as TGCAGTGCTGCCCCCCTGGGACAGGGAGAAGAGACCCAGTACTTC.

This clonotype was detected a few times. Sequence at one end of the junction differs from germline and may be a read error. This chain uses TRBV2 with TRBJ2-3; 8 positions match TRBD1. There are 15 residues in the CDR3. Per the germline V gene, CDR1 is SNHLY and CDR2 is FYNNEI. As DNA, the CDR3 is TGTGCCAGCAGTGAAGAGACAGGGGCCACATATACGCAGTATTTT. Encoded protein: CASSEETGATYTQYF.

This clonotype has only a few counts. J is TRBJ1-6 and V is TRBV5-1; D is unresolved. V shed 0 bases and J shed 7 bases, with 5 bases lying between them. Looked up from germline, CDR1 is SGHRS and CDR2 is YFSETQ. The CDR3 has 13 amino acids. The DNA for the CDR3 is TGCGCCAGCAGCTTGGAGAGGAATTCACCCCTCCACTTT. Its translation: CASSLERNSPLHF.

This clonotype was detected only a few times. The chain uses TRBV5-1 and TRBJ2-3; 7 bases map to TRBD2. Germline CDR1 reads SGHRS; CDR2 reads YFSETQ. The CDR3 has 15 amino acids. Unmatched junction bases numbered 12, after V lost 6 bases and J lost 5 bases. The CDR3 DNA reads as TGCGCCAGCACCGACTTGGGGGGGGTTGGAGATACGCAGTATTTT. Amino acid sequence: CASTDLGGVGDTQYF.

The sample holds a few counts of this clonotype. V usage is TRBV6-5 and J usage is TRBJ1-5; D remains ambiguous. Trimming cost V 2 bases and J 0 bases, with 5 bases left between them. This CDR3 region has 14 residues. Germline CDR1 is MNHEY and CDR2 is SVGAGI. The CDR3 spells CASSYNPSNQPQHF. The CDR3 DNA sequence: TGTGCCAGCAGTTACAACCCTAGCAATCAGCCCCAGCATTTT.

The J gene is TRBJ2-7, the V gene TRBV5-1; D is unclear. The CDR3 totals 14 residues. In germline, CDR1 is SGHRS, CDR2 YFSETQ. With 0 bases removed from V and 4 bases from J, the gap between germline ends came to 11 bases. The CDR3 here is CASSLDASGYEQYF. The CDR3 DNA sequence: TGCGCCAGCAGCTTGGACGCGTCCGGTTACGAGCAGTACTTC.

CDR3 in DNA: TGTGCCAGCAGAAGGGACTTAAAGGGGCAAGAGACCCAGTACTTC. This translates into CASRRDLKGQETQYF. The rearrangement uses TRBV27 and TRBJ2-5, with a weak D call TRBD2 (6 bases). Trimming cost V 6 bases and J 2 bases, with 16 bases left between them. This CDR3 is built from 15 residues. Germline V gene data show CDR1 as MNHEY and CDR2 as SMNVEV (reference sequence).

This clonotype was detected a few times. The chain employs TRBV11-2 and TRBJ2-5; D possibly corresponds to TRBD1 (7 bases). Looked up from germline, CDR1 is SGHAT and CDR2 is FQNNGV. CDR3 length: 14 amino acids. Trimming cost V 3 bases and J 5 bases, with 13 bases left between them. In DNA, the CDR3 is TGTGCCAGCAGCTTTCTGACAGGGAGGGAGACCCAGTACTTC. It translates to CASSFLTGRETQYF. Combining the CDR3 with reference TRBV11-2 and TRBJ2-5 gives the whole variable domain EAGVAQSPRYKIIEKRQSVAFWCNPISGHATLYWYQQILGQGPKLLIQFQNNGVVDDSQLPKDRFSAERLKGVDSTLKIQPAKLEDSAVYLCASSFLTGRETQYFGPGTRLLVL.

This clonotype has more than one count but fewer than ten. The V and J genes are TRBV15 and TRBJ2-7, with TRBD1 as a possible D gene (6 bases). Deletions cut 1 base from V and 6 bases from J, with 16 bases between. This CDR3 spans 15 amino acids. Germline CDR1 reads LNHNV; CDR2 reads YYDKDF (reference sequence). The CDR3 region has the DNA TGTGCCACCAGCAGAGGGGCCTCAGGGGAACGCGAGCAGTACTTC. Amino acids: CATSRGASGEREQYF.

This clonotype was seen only a few times. The chain carries TRBV9 and TRBJ2-3; 10 bases align to TRBD2. The ends lost 10 bases at V and 1 base at J; junction bases unmatched: 12. Germline V gives CDR1 SGDLS, CDR2 YYNGEE. The CDR3 has 16 amino acids. CDR3 bases: TGTGCCTGCGGGGGAGCGGGGGGGCCCGGCACAGATACGCAGTATTTT. It codes for CACGGAGGPGTDTQYF. Full variable domain (missing parts from reference TRBV9 and TRBJ2-3): DSGVTQTPKHLITATGQRVTLRCSPRSGDLSVYWYQQSLDQGLQFLIQYYNGEERAKGNILERFSAQQFPDLHSELNLSSLELGDSALYFCACGGAGGPGTDTQYFGPGTRLTVL.

This clonotype was recorded once. The chain joins TRBV20-1 to TRBJ2-2, with unresolved D. CDR1 and CDR2 from the germline V gene are DFQATT and SNEGSKA (reference sequence). This CDR3 is built from 13 residues. V shed 5 bases and J shed 4 bases, with 11 bases lying between them. Here the CDR3 reads CSAPSVITGELFF. Here the CDR3 DNA reads TGCAGTGCTCCGAGCGTTATCACCGGGGAGCTGTTTTTT.

This chain connects TRBV29-1 to TRBJ2-7; 7 positions agree with TRBD2. The CDR3 covers 12 residues. V dropped 7 bases and J dropped 2; count of bases not matched to a gene: 5. Germline assignment: CDR1 SQVTM and CDR2 ANQGSEA. The CDR3 DNA reads TGCAGCGCCCGGGGGGATACCTACGAGCAGTACTTC. This translates into CSARGDTYEQYF.

This clonotype was seen a few times. The chain recombines TRBV21-1 with TRBJ1-2. TRBV21-1 is reported as a pseudogene. This CDR3 is built from 11 residues. The CDR3 nucleotides read TGTGCCAGCAGGGCCAACTATGGCTACACCTTC. Its protein is CASRANYGYTF.

This clonotype has just a few counts. The chain joins TRBV10-3 to TRBJ1-1; D is ambiguous. This CDR3 is built from 11 residues. Germline V lookup: CDR1 ENHRY, CDR2 SYGVKD. V lost 10 bases and J 4 bases, leaving 10 bases between the germline ends. This CDR3 reads CATGRSTEAFF. The CDR3 region has the DNA TGTGCCACCGGAAGGAGCACTGAAGCTTTCTTT.

The chain employs TRBV7-9 and TRBJ1-2, with TRBD1 matching over 7 bases. CDR1 is SEHNR, CDR2 FQNEAQ, per germline (reference sequence). The length of the CDR3 is 14 residues. J lost 4 bases, V lost 5 bases, and 7 bases had no gene match. CDR3 sequence: CASSPGGQRYGYTF. In nucleotides, the CDR3 is TGTGCCAGCAGCCCCGGGGGACAGCGCTATGGCTACACCTTC.

The table lists this clonotype with a few counts. V gene TRBV2 combines with J gene TRBJ2-7; 7 bases are shared with TRBD2. This CDR3 is built from 13 residues. V was pared by 9 bases and J by 4 bases, with 9 bases of the junction left unmatched. Germline assignment: CDR1 SNHLY and CDR2 FYNNEI. CDR3 sequence reads: CASRTGGGYEQYF. The CDR3 region has the DNA TGTGCCAGTAGGACCGGGGGAGGGTACGAGCAGTACTTC.